This entry lists 14 T cell receptor beta chains sequenced from one sample in a study of vaccination effects on CD4 cells after COVID-19 (dated by TCRdb to the early 2020s). No antigens are known for them. The ViraFEST assay stimulated PBMC with viral peptide pools and then used TCR sequencing to identify antigen-specific CD4+ T cell clonotypes by expansion. After roughly 11 days of culture, CD4+ T cells were isolated with the EasySep CD4+ T cell isolation kit. Libraries were prepared through the immunoSEQ multiplex PCR assay. TCRdb retrieved this table from immuneACCESS and kept in-frame rearrangements only. Not all clones are present; in checked studies, unresolved V genes account for under half, and no reason is known for the remainder. Here the sample has tens of thousands of clones; roughly 79% occur a single time. The ten largest clones take up about 2.7% of the sample. Material: CD4+ T cells from PBMCs cultured with HCoV-229E spike peptides, obtained before COVID-19 vaccination. This specimen's cell subset or site label, interpreted: HCoV-229E spike overlapping peptide pool stimulation. Receptors originate from a human donor who received a COVID-19 vaccine.

The V gene is TRBV6-2 or TRBV6-3, the J gene TRBJ2-5, with D perhaps TRBD1 (5 bases). Germline CDR1 MNHEY, CDR2 SVGEGT. Trimming removed 5 bases at V and 0 bases at J, with 13 bases between. The CDR3 spans 15 residues. As DNA, the CDR3 is TGTGCCAGCAGTCCGCTTGGACATTACCAAGAGACCCAGTACTTC. As protein: CASSPLGHYQETQYF.

This clone turned up a few times. The rearrangement joins TRBV7-9 to TRBJ1-1; D not certain. This CDR3 spans 16 amino acids. Germline V CDR1 and CDR2: SEHNR, FQNEAQ (reference sequence). Trimming stripped 0 bases from V and 0 bases from J, with 11 bases between. CDR3 region: CASSLARLGMNTEAFF. The CDR3 coding sequence is TGTGCCAGCAGCTTAGCGCGATTGGGGATGAACACTGAAGCTTTCTTT.

The sample holds a few counts of this clone. The V gene is TRBV12-5, the J gene TRBJ1-6; 9 nucleotides line up with TRBD1. With 0 bases clipped from V and 11 bases from J, the junction kept 8 bases outside the gene matches. Germline V gives CDR1 LGHNT, CDR2 FRNRAP. There are 16 residues in the CDR3. The CDR3: CASGLVVGQGVTPLHF. CDR3 DNA sequence: TGTGCTAGTGGTTTGGTCGTGGGACAGGGAGTGACACCCCTCCACTTT.

The genes are TRBV7-2 and TRBJ1-1; no clear D. The germline V gene has CDR1 SGHTA and CDR2 FQGNSA. The V and J ends lost 2 bases and 8 bases respectively, with 9 bases between them. The CDR3 spans 12 residues. The CDR3 spells CASSLRRGEAFF. CDR3 bases: TGTGCCAGCAGCTTAAGACGGGGAGAAGCTTTCTTT.

The V gene is TRBV5-1, the J gene TRBJ1-2, with a possible D match to TRBD1 (6 bases). V dropped 4 bases and J dropped 11 bases, with 12 bases sitting between them. The germline V gene has CDR1 SGHRS and CDR2 YFSETQ. The CDR3 is 11 residues long. DNA for the CDR3: TGCGCCAGCAGCCAACAGGGATGGTACACCTTC. Protein: CASSQQGWYTF.

This clone was detected only once. The chain is built from TRBV19 and TRBJ1-5, with unresolved D. This CDR3 region has 12 residues. Per the germline V gene, CDR1 is LNHDA and CDR2 is SQIVND (reference sequence). The germline V and J ends were trimmed by 7 bases and 1 base, with 5 bases remaining between them. CDR3 nucleotide sequence: TGTGCCAGTAACCTGAGCAATCAGCCCCAGCATTTT. It encodes CASNLSNQPQHF. The complete variable domain, with remaining parts taken from reference TRBV19 and TRBJ1-5, reads DGGITQSPKYLFRKEGQNVTLSCEQNLNHDAMYWYRQDPGQGLRLIYYSQIVNDFQKGDIAEGYSVSREKKESFPLTVTSAQKNPTAFYLCASNLSNQPQHFGDGTRLSIL.

The chain joins TRBV6-2 or TRBV6-3 to TRBJ1-2; a possible D gene is TRBD1 (6 bases). The germline gives CDR1 MNHEY, CDR2 SVGEGT. This CDR3 comprises 15 residues. V was shortened by 2 bases and J by 4 bases, with 14 bases between the two germline ends. The CDR3, as DNA: TGTGCCAGCAGTTACAATCGGGGGGCTGCCTATGGCTACACCTTC. This translates into CASSYNRGAAYGYTF.

The chain recombines TRBV19 with TRBJ1-5; no clear D. The CDR3 is 14 residues long. Germline-derived CDR1 and CDR2 are LNHDA and SQIVND (reference sequence). Trimming removed 1 base from V and 0 bases from J, with 4 bases in between. DNA for the CDR3: TGTGCCAGTAGTATAGGGTATAGCAATCAGCCCCAGCATTTT. Protein sequence: CASSIGYSNQPQHF.

This clone has more than one count but fewer than ten. This rearrangement joins TRBV9 to TRBJ1-2; TRBD1 aligns across 10 bases. The CDR3 totals 13 residues. After removal of 4 bases from V and 6 bases from J, the junction contained 3 bases not matched to a gene. Germline loops: CDR1 SGDLS, CDR2 YYNGEE. The CDR3 sequence: CASSPTGGDGYTF. CDR3 DNA sequence: TGTGCCAGCAGCCCGACAGGGGGCGATGGCTACACCTTC.

This clone was observed a handful of times. The V call is TRBV4-1, the J call TRBJ2-3; D possibly corresponds to TRBD1 (5 bases). The CDR3 spans 15 residues. Germline V gives CDR1 MGHRA, CDR2 YSYEKL. The V end was cut by 3 bases, the J end by 3 bases, with 13 bases between. CDR3 sequence (DNA): TGCGCCAGCAGCCACCACGGCCAGGGAACAGATACGCAGTATTTT. The encoded protein is CASSHHGQGTDTQYF.

The V and J genes are TRBV12-5 and TRBJ1-3; the D gene is possibly TRBD1 (5 bases). CDR3 length equals 11 residues. V was clipped by 6 bases and J by 8 bases, with 8 bases between them. CDR1 LGHNT and CDR2 FRNRAP come from the germline V gene. Here the CDR3 DNA reads TGTGCTAGTGGGAGAGGGGACACCATATATTTT. Residues: CASGRGDTIYF. The full variable domain, in which reference TRBV12-5 and TRBJ1-3 provide the parts outside the CDR3, is DARVTQTPRHKVTEMGQEVTMRCQPILGHNTVFWYRQTMMQGLELLAYFRNRAPLDDSGMPKDRFSAEMPDATLATLKIQPSEPRDSAVYFCASGRGDTIYFGEGSWLTVV.

This rearrangement joins TRBV7-6 to TRBJ1-6, with 9 bases that match TRBD1. In germline, CDR1 is SGHVS, CDR2 FNYEAQ. The CDR3 is made up of 17 amino acids. J lost 10 bases, V lost 4 bases, and 14 bases had no gene match. The CDR3 is CASSSGTGISQGSPLHF. DNA for the CDR3: TGTGCCAGCAGCTCCGGGACAGGGATCTCCCAAGGGTCACCCCTCCACTTT.

The CDR3 region is CASSWTGVRDEQYV. In DNA, the CDR3 is TGTGCCAGCAGTTGGACGGGGGTTAGGGACGAGCAGTACGTC. The V and J genes are TRBV6-5 and TRBJ2-7, with D possibly matching TRBD2 (6 bases). CDR1 and CDR2 (germline): MNHEY, SVGAGI. Trimming left V 4 bases short and J 5 bases short, with 15 bases between. CDR3 length equals 14 residues.

V is TRBV15 and J is TRBJ2-5; 8 positions agree with TRBD1. Germline V lookup: CDR1 LNHNV, CDR2 YYDKDF (reference sequence). V dropped 1 base and J dropped 1; count of bases not matched to a gene: 2. CDR3 length: 15 amino acids. The CDR3 DNA reads TGTGCCACCAGCAGAGTCGGGACAGGCCAAGAGACCCAGTACTTC. This codes for CATSRVGTGQETQYF.